Described below is a single TCR beta chain sequence and its context. These data originate in a study of blood T cell repertoires in COVID-19. Across the whole study: Sources were T cells, B-cell-depleted T cells, or PBMCs; the material itself was cDNA or gDNA.

As handled by the study authors: Cell counts per sample came from amplifying reference gene primers. Libraries were prepared by immunoSEQ multiplex PCR; TCRdb keeps only in-frame clonotypes and omits some of them. For V, J and clone size, that table is used; D and trimming come from the DNA. The sample lists over 250,000 clones; roughly 85% were seen once. Trimming took off 6 bases at V and 5 bases at J, with 15 bases between the two ends. Germline values: CDR1 SGDLS, CDR2 YYNGEE. CDR3 size: 14 residues. The clonotype was recovered from a woman aged 70-85 years with acute or convalescent COVID-19. This chain uses TRBV9 with TRBJ2-1, with D possibly TRBD1 on 6 matching bases. The sample was peripheral blood. This CDR3 reads CASTLTGQNNEQFF. For the CDR3, the DNA is TGTGCCAGCACCCTGACAGGCCAGAACAATGAGCAGTTCTTC. Using reference TRBV9 and TRBJ2-1 for the parts outside the CDR3, the full variable domain is DSGVTQTPKHLITATGQRVTLRCSPRSGDLSVYWYQQSLDQGLQFLIQYYNGEERAKGNILERFSAQQFPDLHSELNLSSLELGDSALYFCASTLTGQNNEQFFGPGTRLTVL.